The 22 T cell receptor beta chains below come from one sample, sequenced in a study of cytomegalovirus exposure and HLA in healthy donors. The PCR contained 60 Vbeta and 13 Jbeta primers. The assay was immunoSEQ multiplex PCR, and TCRdb's table has in-frame clones only and misses some. The table shows about 87,000 clones, with over 70% occurring only once. Sequenced sample: PBMCs. These receptors originate from a man aged 25-40 years in good health and CMV-seropositive.

The genes are TRBV29-1 and TRBJ2-3; 8 nucleotides line up with TRBD1. Germline-derived CDR1 and CDR2 are SQVTM and ANQGSEA. CDR3 length: 13 residues. Losses at the gene ends were 6 bases for V and 6 bases for J; bases not matched to a gene: 8. The CDR3 DNA reads as TGCAGCGTGGGACAGGCCGGAAAGGATACGCAGTATTTT. Encoded protein: CSVGQAGKDTQYF.

As to this clone: The junction departs from the called germline gene at one end, perhaps through a read error. The V call is TRBV10-3, the J call TRBJ2-7; maybe TRBD1 (6 bases). The length of the CDR3 is 11 residues. Looked up from germline, CDR1 is ENHRY and CDR2 is SYGVKD. This CDR3 is CAISERQAVGF. DNA of the CDR3: TGTGCCATCAGTGAAAGACAGGCTGTGGGATTC.

V is TRBV7-7 and J is TRBJ2-5; TRBD1 matches at 7 bases. CDR3 length equals 16 residues. The trim removed 3 bases at V and 2 bases at J, leaving 9 bases unmatched. Germline lookup yields CDR1 SSHAT and CDR2 FNYEAQ (reference sequence). CDR3 bases: TGTGCCAGCAGCTTTGGGGACAGATACTCGCAAGAGACCCAGTACTTC. Translating gives CASSFGDRYSQETQYF.

The chain links TRBV9 to TRBJ1-2; D call uncertain. Between the trimmed V and J ends, which lost 0 bases and 1 base, there was a span of 4 bases. Germline CDR1 and CDR2: SGDLS and YYNGEE. This CDR3 has 13 amino acids. CDR3 DNA: TGTGCCAGCAGCGTAGACAGTAACTATGGCTACACCTTC. This encodes CASSVDSNYGYTF.

The V and J genes are TRBV9 and TRBJ2-1, with 9 nucleotides matching TRBD1. The CDR3 covers 15 residues. Unmatched junction bases numbered 5, after V lost 3 bases and J lost 4 bases. Per the germline V gene, CDR1 is SGDLS and CDR2 is YYNGEE. As DNA, the CDR3 is TGTGCCAGCAGCGACGGACAGGGGTTGTACAATGAGCAGTTCTTC. This codes for CASSDGQGLYNEQFF.

This clone showed up just a few times. The chain couples TRBV30 to TRBJ1-5; D gene uncertain. The CDR3 consists of 13 residues. V lost 0 bases and J lost 7, with 10 bases in between. Per the germline V gene, CDR1 is GTSNPN and CDR2 is SVGIG (reference sequence). The CDR3: CAWSVHGGQPQHF. As DNA, the CDR3 is TGTGCCTGGAGTGTACATGGCGGGCAGCCCCAGCATTTT.

This clone has just one count. The chain uses TRBV25-1 and TRBJ2-7; 11 bases agree with TRBD1. Germline V gene lookup returns CDR1 MGHDK and CDR2 SYGVNS. This CDR3 region has 15 residues. V was clipped by 2 bases and J by 5 bases; unmatched bases: 5. CDR3 sequence (DNA): TGTGCCAGCAGTGAAGGGACAGGGGGTACGGACGAGCAGTACTTC. Residues: CASSEGTGGTDEQYF.

V and J are TRBV6-6 and TRBJ1-1, with D maybe TRBD1 (5 bases). This CDR3 spans 14 amino acids. The V end was cut by 0 bases, the J end by 5 bases, with 10 bases between. Germline-derived CDR1 and CDR2 are MNHNY and SVGAGI (reference sequence). The CDR3 region is CASSYSGDGTEAFF. CDR3 bases: TGTGCCAGCAGTTACTCAGGGGATGGTACTGAAGCTTTCTTT.

This sequence joins TRBV6-6 and TRBJ2-3, with 9 bases aligning to TRBD1. The CDR3 is made up of 15 amino acids. The ends lost 10 bases at V and 5 bases at J; junction bases unmatched: 13. CDR1 and CDR2 (germline): MNHNY, SVGAGI (reference sequence). The CDR3 DNA follows: TGTGCCACGATTACAGGGGGCGCAGGAGTAGATACGCAGTATTTT. Translating gives CATITGGAGVDTQYF.

V usage is TRBV5-1 and J usage is TRBJ2-1; 16 bases fit TRBD2. The CDR3 totals 16 residues. V was clipped by 2 bases and J by 9 bases; unmatched bases: 5. Germline V gene lookup returns CDR1 SGHRS and CDR2 YFSETQ. The CDR3 DNA is TGCGCCAGCAGCTTACCGGGACTAGCGGGGGGGGGTGAGCAGTTCTTC. Encoded protein: CASSLPGLAGGGEQFF.

The chain is built from TRBV4-1 and TRBJ2-5; TRBD2 matches 10 bases. This CDR3 has 15 amino acids. J was trimmed by 4 bases and V by 0 bases; bases with no gene match: 2. Per germline, CDR1 MGHRA and CDR2 YSYEKL. DNA of the CDR3: TGCGCCAGCAGCCAAGATAGACTAGCGGGAGAGACCCAGTACTTC. It encodes CASSQDRLAGETQYF.

The sample holds a few counts of this clone. V usage is TRBV6-7 and J usage is TRBJ1-4, with TRBD1 as a possible D gene (5 bases). TRBV6-7 is treated as an ORF (open reading frame) with a function not yet certain. V lost 8 bases and J lost 3, with 10 bases in between. The CDR3 totals 13 residues. CDR3 amino acids: CASWGEANEKLFF. In DNA, the CDR3 is TGTGCCAGCTGGGGGGAGGCTAATGAAAAACTGTTTTTT.

This chain uses TRBV10-3 with TRBJ2-5, with 15 bases that match TRBD2. The ends lost 4 bases at V and 5 bases at J; junction bases unmatched: 11. This CDR3 contains 18 residues. Germline V lookup: CDR1 ENHRY, CDR2 SYGVKD. CDR3 coding DNA: TGTGCCATCAGTGGAAGTCCGGGACTAGCGGGAGGAGGGGAGACCCAGTACTTC. It is translated as CAISGSPGLAGGGETQYF.

V usage is TRBV5-1 and J usage is TRBJ1-5, with D perhaps matching TRBD1 (6 bases). This CDR3 region has 13 residues. Germline-derived CDR1 and CDR2 are SGHRS and YFSETQ. The V gene lost 4 bases and the J gene lost 4 bases, with 9 bases spanning the gap. The CDR3 DNA is TGCGCCAGCAGCCAGAGGGGGAATCAGCCCCAGCATTTT. Its protein product is CASSQRGNQPQHF. The variable domain in full, with the rest retrieved from reference TRBV5-1 and TRBJ1-5, is KAGVTQTPRYLIKTRGQQVTLSCSPISGHRSVSWYQQTPGQGLQFLFEYFSETQRNKGNFPGRFSGRQFSNSRSEMNVSTLELGDSALYLCASSQRGNQPQHFGDGTRLSIL.

The chain links TRBV5-4 to TRBJ2-7; D may be TRBD1 (5 bases). V gave up 5 bases and J gave up 4 bases, with 22 bases separating them. CDR1 and CDR2 (germline): SGHNT, YYREEE (reference sequence). There are 16 residues in the CDR3. The CDR3 region has the DNA TGTGCCAGCAGTCTCCGCAGGGCCTCACCCCCTTACGAGCAGTACTTC. Translated, it gives CASSLRRASPPYEQYF.

This chain uses TRBV11-2 with TRBJ2-1, with D tentatively TRBD2 (6 bases). Germline CDR1 is SGHAT and CDR2 is FQNNGV. Trimming pared 2 bases from V and 0 bases from J, leaving 11 bases between. The CDR3 contains 16 residues. DNA of the CDR3: TGTGCCAGCAGCTTAAGTCGGGGGATCTCCTACAATGAGCAGTTCTTC. Translated, it gives CASSLSRGISYNEQFF. The full variable domain, in which reference TRBV11-2 and TRBJ2-1 provide the parts outside the CDR3, is EAGVAQSPRYKIIEKRQSVAFWCNPISGHATLYWYQQILGQGPKLLIQFQNNGVVDDSQLPKDRFSAERLKGVDSTLKIQPAKLEDSAVYLCASSLSRGISYNEQFFGPGTRLTVL.

The J gene is TRBJ1-6, the V gene TRBV15, with D maybe TRBD1 (6 bases). Germline CDR1 LNHNV, CDR2 YYDKDF (reference sequence). V was shortened by 1 base and J by 9 bases, with 22 bases between the two germline ends. This CDR3 region has 18 residues. The CDR3 loop is CATSRAKLSTGGLSPLHF. The DNA for the CDR3 is TGTGCCACCAGCAGAGCCAAACTTTCGACAGGCGGTCTTTCACCCCTCCACTTT.

This clone was counted a few times. This chain connects TRBV5-6 to TRBJ1-5, with no clear D. V was pared by 0 bases and J by 5 bases, with 9 bases between. CDR3 length: 14 amino acids. Germline V CDR1 and CDR2: SGHDT, YYEEEE. The CDR3 sequence: CASSLAGLDQPQHF. DNA for the CDR3: TGTGCCAGCAGCTTGGCCGGGTTAGATCAGCCCCAGCATTTT. Based on the CDR3 plus reference TRBV5-6 and TRBJ1-5, the full variable domain is DAGVTQSPTHLIKTRGQQVTLRCSPKSGHDTVSWYQQALGQGPQFIFQYYEEEERQRGNFPDRFSGHQFPNYSSELNVNALLLGDSALYLCASSLAGLDQPQHFGDGTRLSIL.

The chain has TRBV15 and TRBJ1-1, with D tentatively TRBD1 (6 bases). CDR3 length: 14 residues. Looked up from germline, CDR1 is LNHNV and CDR2 is YYDKDF (reference sequence). V was pared by 5 bases and J by 5 bases, with 15 bases between. CDR3 sequence (DNA): TGTGCCACCAGCGGCGCGGGGGCGGGAACTGAAGCTTTCTTT. Translation gives CATSGAGAGTEAFF. The full variable domain, in which reference TRBV15 and TRBJ1-1 provide the parts outside the CDR3, is DAMVIQNPRYQVTQFGKPVTLSCSQTLNHNVMYWYQQKSSQAPKLLFHYYDKDFNNEADTPDNFQSRRPNTSFCFLDIRSPGLGDTAMYLCATSGAGAGTEAFFGQGTRLTVV.

The chain links TRBV7-9 to TRBJ2-3; the match to TRBD2 covers 7 bases. There are 15 residues in the CDR3. The germline CDR1 and CDR2 sequences are SEHNR and FQNEAQ (reference sequence). V trimming: 6 bases; J trimming: 2 bases; junction bases outside the gene matches: 8. The CDR3 loop reads CASSSGTINTDTQYF. Written as DNA, the CDR3 is TGTGCCAGCAGTTCGGGGACTATCAACACAGATACGCAGTATTTT.

This chain links TRBV19 with TRBJ2-1, with TRBD2 identical over 8 bases. This CDR3 spans 16 amino acids. After removal of 4 bases from V and 10 bases from J, the junction contained 15 bases not matched to a gene. Germline values: CDR1 LNHDA, CDR2 SQIVND (reference sequence). The CDR3 DNA reads TGTGCCAGTAGTAGCTCCCCTAGCGGGTCCCTTGGGGAGCAGTTCTTC. It codes for CASSSSPSGSLGEQFF.

This clone showed up just a few times. The chain recombines TRBV5-3 with TRBJ2-7; 12 bases agree with TRBD1. Being an ORF, TRBV5-3 has a function that is uncertain. The V gene end was trimmed by 4 bases and the J gene end by 6 bases; junction bases not matched to a gene: 8. The length of the CDR3 is 15 residues. This CDR3 reads CARSPWDRGHGEQYF. The DNA for the CDR3 is TGTGCCAGAAGCCCCTGGGACAGGGGGCATGGCGAGCAGTACTTC.